This T cell receptor (beta chain) was captured by sequencing in a study of molecular identifiers for immune sequencing clone quantification. In the study overall: Sequencing covered four of five parts into which replicate RNA from roughly 20,000 or 100,000 naive CD8 cells was split.

This CDR3 contains 12 residues. Germline V gives CDR1 GTSNPN, CDR2 SVGIG (reference sequence). Trimming removed 0 bases from V and 6 bases from J, with 9 bases in between. Previously described methods and listed TCR primers produced bulk TCR libraries. TCRdb re-called the PCR reads with MiXCR, one entry per CDR3 protein. The sample includes over 550,000 distinct CDR3 sequences, 25% of them seen just once. With 10%, 30% or 50% of RNA, 20,000 to 1,000,000 naive CD8 T cells were sequenced. Naive CD8 T cell sorting was performed on the CD8+CD4-CCR7+CD45RA+ phenotype. At least ten counts were recorded for this clonotype.

This TCR was sampled from a human donor in good health. Some libraries in this study had Jurkat cell RNA spiked in. The gene calls are TRBV30 and TRBJ2-7; TRBD1 or TRBD2 may be the D gene (5 bases each). The sequencing input was naive CD8+ T cells from blood, with Jurkat cell RNA spiked in. Subset defined: FACS-sorted CD8+CD4-CCR7+CD45RA+ naive T cells. The CDR3 region is CAWSVLGVEQYF. CDR3 coding DNA: TGTGCCTGGAGTGTACTAGGGGTCGAGCAGTACTTC.